The subject of this entry is one T cell receptor (beta chain). Its antigen is unknown. No base quality information exists; no much larger clone differs at one position. Single viable CD3+CD4+CD8-CD45RO+ cells were sorted as memory CD4+ T cells on a FACSAria II. CMV serostatus was determined with a Roche Elecsys assay detecting serum IgG against CMV pp150, pp28, p38 and p52. After thawing, total CD4+ T cells were enriched by positive selection with CD4 magnetic microbeads. Samples originated from another study that specifically interrogated the CD4+ T cell memory repertoire. Following standard operating procedures, peripheral blood mononuclear cells were isolated and cryopreserved, while serum was kept at -80 degrees C. Staining used CD3-PerCP (BW264/56), CD4-APC (RPA-T4), CD45RO-PE (UCHT1) and CD8-Pacific Orange (3B5) antibodies, with Sytox blue excluding non-viable cells. Genomic DNA was extracted from sorted cells with the Quick-DNA Microprep Kit. TCRbeta DNA was amplified with the immunoSEQ hsTCRbeta kit following the manufacturer's protocol. TCRbeta libraries were sequenced on an Illumina MiSeq instrument. The paper's processing steps were these. Removing out-of-frame sequences left fewer than 2.5 million distinct TCRbeta sequences, an average of approximately 61,000 per individual. Each individual was scored according to the count of fewer than 200 previously reported CMV-associated TCRbeta sequences and the total productive distinct TCRbeta count. A beta-binomial model was reimplemented in Python, and random forests from scikit-learn, run with default parameters, were trained on data from the US cohort. Classifier performance on the Belgian cohort was reported as the median AUC with percentile confidence intervals calculated over 10,000 bootstrap iterations. What TCRdb holds here is the immuneACCESS table cut down to in-frame rearrangements. Part of the clones is not present; checked against another copy, under half of the missing clones reflect an unresolved V gene, and the others are unexplained. V, J and clone size derive from that table, while D and trimming were established from the DNA sequence. This sample comprises tens of thousands of clones, roughly 80% of them detected only once. Of the sample, more than 0.95% falls within the top ten clones.

This sample was taken from a study of memory CD4+ T cells and cytomegalovirus serostatus (dated by TCRdb to the late 2010s). In terms of the full investigation: The 33 healthy Belgian adults in the cohort included 9 who were CMV seropositive and around 25 who were CMV seronegative. To replicate a published TCR-based CMV serostatus classifier, the study sequenced CD4+ memory TCRbeta repertoires from a Belgian cohort whose cytomegalovirus serostatus was known. General conclusions and limits of the study: For CMV serostatus prediction, a median bootstrapped AUC of approximately 0.95 was reached with the original framework, and a median bootstrapped AUC of around 0.89 was reached with a US-trained random forest. Unlike the original study, which covered naive and memory CD4+ and CD8+ populations, the Belgian study sequenced only CD4+CD45RO+ memory cells. The results were interpreted as suggesting that the CMV-associated TCR signature is largely present in the CD4+ memory repertoire. A median bootstrapped AUC of about 0.95 with a 95% CI of 0.76-1.00 was achieved on the Belgian cohort by the original-framework classifier. Among the 150 to 200 previously reported CMV-associated TCRbeta sequences, about 71 showed up in the CD4+ memory repertoires, with each one found in between one and five individuals.

Taken from cysteine to phenylalanine, the CDR3 has 15 residues. Only the CDR3 region is kept as DNA, spanning 45 bases read in frame from base 1. The germline V gene (reference sequence) specifies SEHNR as CDR1 and FQNEAQ as CDR2. The trim is 4 bases for V and 4 bases for J, with a gap of 16 bases between the germline ends. This clonotype was sampled from an adult in good health and CMV-seropositive. The V gene is TRBV7-9 and the J gene is TRBJ2-5; no D gene can be assigned with confidence. The source material was memory CD4+ T cells from blood. CDR3 loop: CASSSKRRLAETQYF. The sequenced DNA: TGTGCCAGCAGCTCCAAACGGCGGTTGGCAGAGACCCAGTACTTC.